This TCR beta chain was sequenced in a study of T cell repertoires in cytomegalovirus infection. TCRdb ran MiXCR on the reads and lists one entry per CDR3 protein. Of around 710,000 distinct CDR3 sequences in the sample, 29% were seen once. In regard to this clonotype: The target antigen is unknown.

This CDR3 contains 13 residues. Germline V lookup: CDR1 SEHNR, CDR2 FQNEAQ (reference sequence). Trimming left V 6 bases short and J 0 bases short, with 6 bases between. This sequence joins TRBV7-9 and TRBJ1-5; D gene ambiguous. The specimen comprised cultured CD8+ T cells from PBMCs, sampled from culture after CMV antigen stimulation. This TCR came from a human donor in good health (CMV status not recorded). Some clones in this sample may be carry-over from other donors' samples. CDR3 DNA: TGTGCCAGCAGGGATGATAGCAATCAGCCCCAGCATTTT. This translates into CASRDDSNQPQHF.